This T cell receptor (beta chain) was recorded in a study of cytotoxic CD8 clonotypes in ibrutinib-treated CLL. Germline V CDR1 and CDR2: SGHDN, FVKESK. This CDR3 is built from 13 residues. V was pared by 4 bases and J by 7 bases, with 13 bases between. The study, taken as a whole, reports: Sampling times differed between sustained-remission and progressing patients. Researchers report that baseline clonality outpaced age-matched healthy donors and tracked circulating CD8+ T-cell counts.

Using immunoSEQ multiplex PCR, the repertoire was profiled, and TCRdb retains in-frame clones only, with some absent. The sample lists fewer than 400,000 clones; 67% were seen once. With regard to this clone: What it binds is unknown.

The chain carries TRBV14 and TRBJ1-2, with D maybe TRBD1 (5 bases). Specimen: PBMCs, collected after 36 months of ibrutinib treatment. The receptor's source is a human donor with chronic lymphocytic leukemia. The CDR3 DNA follows: TGTGCCAGCAGCCCGTCAGGGCCCACTGGCTACACCTTC. It specifies CASSPSGPTGYTF.